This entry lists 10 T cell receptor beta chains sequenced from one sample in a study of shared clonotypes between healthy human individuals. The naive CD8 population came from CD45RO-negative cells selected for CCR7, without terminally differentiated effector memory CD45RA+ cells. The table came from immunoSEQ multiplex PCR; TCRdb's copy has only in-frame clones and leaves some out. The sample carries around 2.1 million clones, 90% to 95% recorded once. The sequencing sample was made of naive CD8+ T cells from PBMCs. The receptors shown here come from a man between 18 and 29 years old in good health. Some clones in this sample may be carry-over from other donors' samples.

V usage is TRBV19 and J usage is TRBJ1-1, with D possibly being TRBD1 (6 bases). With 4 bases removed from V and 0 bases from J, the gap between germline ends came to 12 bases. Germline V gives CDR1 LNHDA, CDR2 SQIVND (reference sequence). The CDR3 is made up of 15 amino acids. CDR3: CASSTHRVVNTEAFF. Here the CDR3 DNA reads TGTGCCAGTAGTACCCACAGGGTCGTGAACACTGAAGCTTTCTTT.

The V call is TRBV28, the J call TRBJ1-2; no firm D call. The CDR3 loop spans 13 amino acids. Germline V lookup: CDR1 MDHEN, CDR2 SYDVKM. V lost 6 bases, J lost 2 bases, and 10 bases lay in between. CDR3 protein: CASSPTWNYGYTF. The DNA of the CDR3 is TGTGCCAGCAGCCCCACGTGGAACTATGGCTACACCTTC.

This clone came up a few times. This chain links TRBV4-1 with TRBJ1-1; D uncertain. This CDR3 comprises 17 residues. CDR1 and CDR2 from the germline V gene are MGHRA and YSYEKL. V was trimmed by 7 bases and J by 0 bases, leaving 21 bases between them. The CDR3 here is CASTPKEESHMNTEAFF. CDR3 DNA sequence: TGCGCCAGCACCCCTAAGGAGGAATCTCACATGAACACTGAAGCTTTCTTT.

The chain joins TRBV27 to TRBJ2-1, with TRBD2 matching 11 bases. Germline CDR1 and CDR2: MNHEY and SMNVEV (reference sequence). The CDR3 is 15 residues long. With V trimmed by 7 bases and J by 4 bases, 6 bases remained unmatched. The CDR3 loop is CASNLTSGVYNEQFF. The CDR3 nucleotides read TGTGCCAGCAACCTGACTAGCGGGGTATACAATGAGCAGTTCTTC.

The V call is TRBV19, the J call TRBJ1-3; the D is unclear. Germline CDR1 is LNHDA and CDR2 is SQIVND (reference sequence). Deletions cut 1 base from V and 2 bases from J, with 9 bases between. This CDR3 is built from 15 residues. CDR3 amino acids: CASSIVDSPGNTIYF. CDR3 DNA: TGTGCCAGTAGTATAGTAGACTCACCTGGAAACACCATATATTTT.

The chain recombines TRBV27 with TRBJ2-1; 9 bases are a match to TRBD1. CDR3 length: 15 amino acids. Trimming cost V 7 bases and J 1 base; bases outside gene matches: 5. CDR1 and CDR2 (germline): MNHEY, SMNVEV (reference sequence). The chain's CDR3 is CASNLDRGSYNEQFF. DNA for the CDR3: TGTGCCAGCAATCTAGACAGGGGGTCCTACAATGAGCAGTTCTTC.

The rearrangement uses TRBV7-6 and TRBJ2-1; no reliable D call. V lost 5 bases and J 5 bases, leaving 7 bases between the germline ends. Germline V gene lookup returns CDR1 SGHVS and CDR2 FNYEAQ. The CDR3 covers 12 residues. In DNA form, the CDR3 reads TGTGCCAGCAGCCCGACCAACAATGAGCAGTTCTTC. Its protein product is CASSPTNNEQFF.

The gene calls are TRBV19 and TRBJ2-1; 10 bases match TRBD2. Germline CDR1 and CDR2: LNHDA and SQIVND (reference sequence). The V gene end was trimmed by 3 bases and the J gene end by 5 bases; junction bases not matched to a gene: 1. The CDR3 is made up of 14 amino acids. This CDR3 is CASSITSGNNEQFF. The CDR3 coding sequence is TGTGCCAGTAGTATTACTAGCGGGAACAATGAGCAGTTCTTC.

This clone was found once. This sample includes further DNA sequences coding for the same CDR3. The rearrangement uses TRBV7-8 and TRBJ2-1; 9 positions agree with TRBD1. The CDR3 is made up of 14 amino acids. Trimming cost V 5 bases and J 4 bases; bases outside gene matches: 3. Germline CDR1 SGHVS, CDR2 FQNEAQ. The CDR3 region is CASSLGQGYNEQFF. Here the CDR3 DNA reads TGTGCCAGCAGCCTGGGACAGGGATACAATGAGCAGTTCTTC.

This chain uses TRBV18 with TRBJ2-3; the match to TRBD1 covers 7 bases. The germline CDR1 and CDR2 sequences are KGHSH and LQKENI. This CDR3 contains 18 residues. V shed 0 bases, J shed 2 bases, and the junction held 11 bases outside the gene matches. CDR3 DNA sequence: TGTGCCAGCTCACCACCCGACAGGGTGAGGACCCACACAGATACGCAGTATTTT. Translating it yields CASSPPDRVRTHTDTQYF.